The rows below give T cell receptor beta chains drawn from one sample of a study of blood T cell repertoires in COVID-19. Data came from immunoSEQ multiplex PCR; TCRdb stores just in-frame clones and leaves some out. The sample comprises about 150,000 clones, about 86% of which are singletons, and about 29% rests with the top ten. The sequenced sample consisted of peripheral blood. Receptors were obtained from an older woman with acute or convalescent COVID-19. Both conserved end residues are part of each CDR3. Each record gives: CDR3 DNA, CDR3 protein, D gene, V gene, clone size, J gene. D genes are given only for firm matches. A clone size is listed for some rows: how often the clone was seen (once, few, many), or a class if it is expanded.

TGTGCCAGCAGCCAAGCCCTAGGGGGACAAATAGAAGCTTTCTTT,CASSQALGGQIEAFF,NA,TRBV4-2,NA,TRBJ1-1
TGTGCCAGCAGCTTTGGGACAGGGGGCTTGGACAATCAGCCCCAGCATTTT,CASSFGTGGLDNQPQHF,TRBD1,TRBV11-3,NA,TRBJ1-5
TGTGCCAGCAGTTACAATCCGGGACAGGGGAGGAATGGCTACACCTTC,CASSYNPGQGRNGYTF,TRBD1,TRBV6-5,once,TRBJ1-2
TGCGCCAGCAGCTTTGCGGGACGGAGCTATGGCTACACCTTC,CASSFAGRSYGYTF,NA,TRBV5-1,NA,TRBJ1-2
TGTGCCAGTAGTAGGGACAGGGCAAACACTGAAGCTTTCTTT,CASSRDRANTEAFF,TRBD1,TRBV19,NA,TRBJ1-1
TGTGCCACCAGCAGAGTTCAGGGTTCAGGCGAAAAACTGTTTTTT,CATSRVQGSGEKLFF,NA,TRBV15,NA,TRBJ1-4
TGTGCCAGCAGCGTAGTGGCAGGGTCTGAAGCTTTCTTT,CASSVVAGSEAFF,NA,TRBV9,NA,TRBJ1-1
TGTGCCAGCAGCGGGGGCCCGAGGACCAATGAGCAGTTCTTC,CASSGGPRTNEQFF,NA,TRBV3-1/TRBV3-2,NA,TRBJ2-1
TGTGCCAGCAGTTACTCGAGGACAGCCTATTATAGCAATCAGCCCCAGCATTTT,CASSYSRTAYYSNQPQHF,NA,TRBV6-2/TRBV6-3,NA,TRBJ1-5
TGTGCCAGCAGGGTCACGGGACAGGGAAATTCACCCCTCCACTTT,CASRVTGQGNSPLHF,TRBD1,TRBV6-5,NA,TRBJ1-6
TGTGCCAGCAGCATTGAGGCGGGACTAGCGGGGGCCAGTGAGCAGTTCTTC,CASSIEAGLAGASEQFF,TRBD2,TRBV13,once,TRBJ2-1
TGTGCCAGCAGCCAAGATACAGGAAGTTTAGGCACTGAAGCTTTCTTT,CASSQDTGSLGTEAFF,NA,TRBV3-1/TRBV3-2,NA,TRBJ1-1
TGTGCCAGCTCACCCCGCGTGGAGCGGGGGGTCACAGATACGCAGTATTTT,CASSPRVERGVTDTQYF,TRBD2,TRBV18,NA,TRBJ2-3
TGTGCCAGCAGCTCCCAGGGGAACACTGAAGCTTTCTTT,CASSSQGNTEAFF,NA,TRBV7-3,NA,TRBJ1-1
TGTGCCAGCTCACCAGGGCGGGCCCTCACAGATACGCAGTATTTT,CASSPGRALTDTQYF,NA,TRBV18,NA,TRBJ2-3